This TCR beta chain stems from a study of post-analysis software for immune sequencing data. Regarding the study as a whole: Controls had significantly higher normalized Chao1 diversity than multiple sclerosis patients. Samples made in the same batch grouped tightly together by F measure.

As for this clonotype: Its antigen is as yet unknown.

Unique molecular identifiers featured in each of the TCR beta cDNA libraries. From the PCR reads, TCRdb called clonotypes with MiXCR, one entry per CDR3 protein. Of 750,000 to 950,000 distinct CDR3 sequences listed, 46% are singletons. Sequences were obtained from blood. This clonotype originated in a girl aged 5 to 17 with multiple sclerosis.

The CDR3 region has the DNA TGTGCCAGCAGTTACTGGACTAGCGGTGACAATGAGCAGTTCTTC. Translation: CASSYWTSGDNEQFF. The rearrangement joins TRBV6-5 to TRBJ2-1, with 10 bases fitting TRBD2. V shed 1 base and J 5 bases; nucleotides not matched to a gene: 2. Germline values: CDR1 MNHEY, CDR2 SVGAGI. This CDR3 is built from 15 residues.